The 23 T cell receptor beta chains below were found in one sample sequenced in a study of human T cells and chemical hapten exposure. From the RACE reads, TCRdb called clonotypes with MiXCR, one entry per CDR3 protein. This table holds 270,000 or so distinct CDR3 sequences, about 7.7% found once. The time point denotes: pre-sensitization, week 0. The treatment denotes: therapeutic diphenylcyclopropenone sensitization with weekly scalp DPC. This material consisted of whole blood, taken in connection with sensitization to the hapten diphenylcyclopropenone (DPC). Receptor source: a man aged 18 to 29 with alopecia areata. Some clones in this sample may be carry-over from other donors' samples.

This clonotype was seen a few times. The V gene is TRBV10-3, the J gene TRBJ1-4; D may be TRBD1 (5 bases). V lost 0 bases and J lost 4, with 9 bases in between. Germline V CDR1 and CDR2: ENHRY, SYGVKD. The CDR3 contains 15 residues. The CDR3 nucleotides are TGTGCCATCAGTGAGTCATCAGGGTTTAATGAAAAACTGTTTTTT. This encodes CAISESSGFNEKLFF.

This clonotype has a handful of counts. V and J are TRBV28 and TRBJ2-7; 8 bases fit TRBD1. The ends lost 5 bases at V and 12 bases at J; junction bases unmatched: 9. The germline V gene encodes CDR1 MDHEN and CDR2 SYDVKM. CDR3 length: 12 amino acids. As DNA, the CDR3 is TGTGCCAGCAGTCAGAGAAAACAGGGGGTGTACTTC. Translating it yields CASSQRKQGVYF.

This clonotype came up many times. The rearrangement uses TRBV7-9 and TRBJ1-5; D not resolved. This CDR3 spans 15 amino acids. Germline assignment: CDR1 SEHNR and CDR2 FQNEAQ (reference sequence). Trimming shortened V by 1 base and J by 0 bases, and 7 bases separated the two germline ends. CDR3 residues: CASSLDQSSNQPQHF. The CDR3 region has the DNA TGTGCCAGCAGCTTAGATCAATCTAGCAATCAGCCCCAGCATTTT. The whole variable domain, remainder taken from reference TRBV7-9 and TRBJ1-5, is DTGVSQNPRHKITKRGQNVTFRCDPISEHNRLYWYRQTLGQGPEFLTYFQNEAQLEKSRLLSDRFSAERPKGSFSTLEIQRTEQGDSAMYLCASSLDQSSNQPQHFGDGTRLSIL.

This clonotype was counted many times. The chain is built from TRBV5-1 and TRBJ2-2, with D hard to call. The germline gives CDR1 SGHRS, CDR2 YFSETQ. CDR3 length: 15 amino acids. The ends were cut back, 4 bases at V and 3 bases at J, with 13 bases in the middle. The CDR3 protein is CASSTSMSDTGELFF. CDR3 nucleotide sequence: TGCGCCAGCAGCACCAGTATGAGCGACACCGGGGAGCTGTTTTTT.

This clonotype was seen at least ten times. This chain links TRBV10-3 with TRBJ1-2; D might be TRBD1 (5 bases). Deletions cut 6 bases from V and 4 bases from J, with 15 bases between. Germline CDR1 is ENHRY and CDR2 is SYGVKD. CDR3 length: 14 residues. CDR3 sequence: CAISTETAVYGYTF. As DNA, the CDR3 is TGTGCCATCAGCACCGAGACAGCGGTCTATGGCTACACCTTC.

This clonotype showed up many times. This sequence joins TRBV10-3 and TRBJ2-1; weak D call: TRBD1 (5 bases). In germline, CDR1 is ENHRY, CDR2 SYGVKD. The CDR3 has 13 amino acids. Trimming cost V 7 bases and J 6 bases, with 13 bases left between them. The CDR3: CAIKKGNSNEQFF. The CDR3 DNA reads TGTGCCATCAAAAAGGGGAATAGCAATGAGCAGTTCTTC.

J is TRBJ2-7 and V is TRBV5-1, with D perhaps matching TRBD1 or TRBD2 (5 bases each). The CDR3 is 19 amino acids. V was pared by 2 bases and J by 2 bases, with 26 bases between. Germline V gene lookup returns CDR1 SGHRS and CDR2 YFSETQ. CDR3 nucleotides: TGCGCCAGCAGCTTCTCACCTCCAAACGCGGGCAGGGTGACCTACGAGCAGTACTTC. This sequence encodes CASSFSPPNAGRVTYEQYF.

This sequence joins TRBV18 and TRBJ1-4; TRBD1 matches at 7 bases. Trimming cost V 5 bases and J 8 bases; bases outside gene matches: 5. This CDR3 spans 13 amino acids. Germline lookup yields CDR1 KGHSH and CDR2 LQKENI. Here the CDR3 DNA reads TGTGCCAGCTCAACAGGGACAGAGGAAAAACTGTTTTTT. This codes for CASSTGTEEKLFF. Supplemented by reference TRBV18 and TRBJ1-4, the full variable domain reads NAGVMQNPRHLVRRRGQEARLRCSPMKGHSHVYWYRQLPEEGLKFMVYLQKENIIDESGMPKERFSAEFPKEGPSILRIQQVVRGDSAAYFCASSTGTEEKLFFGSGTQLSVL.

This clonotype showed up just a few times. This chain joins TRBV7-9 and TRBJ2-1; TRBD2 agrees at 7 bases. Germline CDR1 is SEHNR and CDR2 is FQNEAQ (reference sequence). The ends lost 3 bases at V and 4 bases at J; junction bases unmatched: 3. This CDR3 comprises 14 residues. The CDR3 here is CASSFLAVYNEQFF. CDR3 nucleotide sequence: TGTGCCAGCAGCTTCCTAGCGGTATACAATGAGCAGTTCTTC.

The table lists this clonotype with many counts. The V call is TRBV7-2, the J call TRBJ2-2; D gene uncertain. V lost 5 bases to trimming and J lost 3 bases, with 13 bases between them. CDR1 and CDR2 from the germline V gene are SGHTA and FQGNSA. The CDR3 contains 15 residues. CDR3 protein: CASSHEGRYTGELFF. The CDR3, as DNA: TGTGCCAGCAGCCACGAAGGGCGTTACACCGGGGAGCTGTTTTTT.

This clonotype was counted between two and nine times. The chain joins TRBV12-3 or TRBV12-4 to TRBJ1-5, with 7 bases identical to TRBD1. CDR3 length equals 15 residues. The J segment lost 7 bases and the V segment lost 6 bases, leaving 12 bases of the junction unmatched. The CDR3, as DNA: TGTGCCAGCAGCGGGGTCGACAGGGCTCGGCAGCCCCAGCATTTT. Translated, it gives CASSGVDRARQPQHF.

Here the CDR3 reads CASSLTELGGGYTF. The CDR3 DNA follows: TGTGCCAGCAGCCTAACCGAGCTTGGGGGCGGCTACACCTTC. The gene calls are TRBV6-6 and TRBJ1-2, with D perhaps TRBD1 (6 bases). The ends were cut back, 6 bases at V and 8 bases at J, with 19 bases in the middle. This CDR3 spans 14 amino acids. The germline V gene encodes CDR1 MNHNY and CDR2 SVGAGI (reference sequence).

The sample holds a few counts of this clonotype. The rearrangement uses TRBV7-3 and TRBJ1-6; D not resolved. Germline V lookup: CDR1 SGHTA, CDR2 FQGTGA. V gave up 5 bases and J gave up 2 bases, with 10 bases separating them. This CDR3 is 15 amino acids long. The CDR3 loop is CASSLLAPYNSPLHF. In nucleotides, the CDR3 is TGTGCCAGCAGCCTGCTGGCACCCTATAATTCACCCCTCCACTTT.

This clonotype was counted a few times. This chain joins TRBV6-2 or TRBV6-3 and TRBJ2-7, with D perhaps matching TRBD1 (6 bases). The CDR3 totals 14 residues. V lost 2 bases to trimming and J lost 2 bases, with 10 bases between them. Germline V gene sequence: CDR1 MNHEY, CDR2 SVGEGT. The CDR3 is CASSYPGDPYEQYV. CDR3 coding DNA: TGTGCCAGCAGTTACCCAGGGGATCCCTACGAGCAGTACGTC.

The J gene is TRBJ1-2, the V gene TRBV5-1; D is unclear. The V end lost 2 bases, the J end lost 6 bases, and 11 bases lay between the germline ends. CDR3 size: 13 residues. Germline CDR1 reads SGHRS; CDR2 reads YFSETQ. The CDR3 DNA sequence: TGCGCCAGCAGCTTTAGTGGGGTCCATGGCTACACCTTC. It codes for CASSFSGVHGYTF.

In this sample, this clonotype turned up a few times. J is TRBJ2-3 and V is TRBV14; TRBD1 might be the D (6 bases). This CDR3 region has 12 residues. Per the germline V gene, CDR1 is SGHDN and CDR2 is FVKESK. V lost 4 bases and J 11 bases, leaving 13 bases between the germline ends. The chain's CDR3 is CASSLDRTEQYF. The CDR3 nucleotides are TGTGCCAGCAGCCTCGACAGGACGGAGCAGTATTTT.

This clonotype came up a few times. The rearrangement joins TRBV28 to TRBJ1-5; D is uncertain. Germline lookup yields CDR1 MDHEN and CDR2 SYDVKM. V lost 2 bases, J lost 6 bases, and 26 bases lay in between. The CDR3 is 19 amino acids. CDR3 loop: CASSLRFVLRGRDFQPQHF. Written as DNA, the CDR3 is TGTGCCAGCAGTTTAAGGTTCGTCCTACGCGGTAGGGATTTTCAGCCCCAGCATTTT.

This clonotype was seen repeatedly, ten times or more. The genes are TRBV7-2 and TRBJ1-5; D remains ambiguous. Trimming pared 2 bases from V and 4 bases from J, leaving 15 bases between. Germline lookup yields CDR1 SGHTA and CDR2 FQGNSA. The CDR3 is 16 amino acids. The chain's CDR3 is CASSLRYSQSNQPQHF. CDR3 bases: TGTGCCAGCAGCTTACGATATTCACAGAGTAATCAGCCCCAGCATTTT.

This chain connects TRBV7-2 to TRBJ2-3; TRBD2 agrees at 16 bases. CDR1 and CDR2 (germline): SGHTA, FQGNSA. After removal of 1 base from V and 1 base from J, the junction contained 2 bases not matched to a gene. This CDR3 is built from 18 residues. The CDR3, as DNA: TGTGCCAGCAGCTTAGGAGGGACTAGCGGGGGGGGCACAGATACGCAGTATTTT. This gives the protein CASSLGGTSGGGTDTQYF.

The sample holds many counts of this clonotype. The V and J genes are TRBV20-1 and TRBJ2-3; D gene ambiguous. The V and J ends lost 1 base and 2 bases respectively, with 10 bases between them. CDR1 and CDR2 from the germline V gene are DFQATT and SNEGSKA (reference sequence). The CDR3 has 14 amino acids. CDR3 sequence (DNA): TGCAGTGCTAGAGCTCCGGTCCCCACAGATACGCAGTATTTT. It yields the protein CSARAPVPTDTQYF.

V is TRBV28 and J is TRBJ2-7, with 8 bases aligning to TRBD1. From germline, CDR1 is MDHEN and CDR2 SYDVKM. CDR3 length: 14 residues. V trimming: 5 bases; J trimming: 5 bases; junction bases outside the gene matches: 8. The CDR3 nucleotides read TGTGCCAGCAGTCAGGGGGCTATCAACGACGAGCAGTACTTC. Amino acids: CASSQGAINDEQYF.

V is TRBV5-1 and J is TRBJ2-1, with 7 nucleotides matching TRBD2. The length of the CDR3 is 12 residues. Germline CDR1 is SGHRS and CDR2 is YFSETQ. J gave up 15 bases and V 5 bases, and 11 bases lay outside the gene matches. CDR3 sequence reads: CASSGSGVYWFF. The CDR3 bases are TGCGCCAGCAGTGGAAGCGGGGTGTACTGGTTCTTC.

There are many counts of this clonotype. CDR3 sequence reads: CASSQDGVGGSIAKNIQYF. The CDR3 region has the DNA TGTGCCAGCAGCCAAGATGGAGTCGGGGGAAGTATCGCCAAAAACATTCAGTACTTC. The chain carries TRBV3-1 and TRBJ2-4; D is possibly TRBD2 (6 bases). V lost 0 bases, J lost 1 base, and 19 bases lay in between. There are 19 residues in the CDR3. CDR1 is LGHDT and CDR2 is YNNKEL in the germline V gene (reference sequence).